This T cell receptor beta chain was obtained from a study of T cell responses to AZD1222 COVID-19 vaccine. Findings of the study overall: With two AZD1222 doses given, Spike-specific TCR breadth and depth both rose.

V lost 4 bases and J lost 1; bases outside the gene matches: 6. Germline V gene lookup returns CDR1 MNHEY and CDR2 SVGAGI. This CDR3 region has 15 residues. Assay used: immunoSEQ multiplex PCR; TCRdb lists only in-frame clones, some missing. Of more than 150,000 clones in the sample, roughly 91% were seen once. As concerns this clone: The target antigen is unknown.

This receptor was obtained from an adult who received the AZD1222 COVID-19 vaccine. Source: peripheral blood, taken 28 days after the second AZD1222 dose. The V gene is TRBV6-5, the J gene TRBJ1-1; 7 positions agree with TRBD1. In DNA form, the CDR3 reads TGTGCCAGCAGTTTCAACAGGGGAAGGAACACTGAAGCTTTCTTT. Its translation: CASSFNRGRNTEAFF.